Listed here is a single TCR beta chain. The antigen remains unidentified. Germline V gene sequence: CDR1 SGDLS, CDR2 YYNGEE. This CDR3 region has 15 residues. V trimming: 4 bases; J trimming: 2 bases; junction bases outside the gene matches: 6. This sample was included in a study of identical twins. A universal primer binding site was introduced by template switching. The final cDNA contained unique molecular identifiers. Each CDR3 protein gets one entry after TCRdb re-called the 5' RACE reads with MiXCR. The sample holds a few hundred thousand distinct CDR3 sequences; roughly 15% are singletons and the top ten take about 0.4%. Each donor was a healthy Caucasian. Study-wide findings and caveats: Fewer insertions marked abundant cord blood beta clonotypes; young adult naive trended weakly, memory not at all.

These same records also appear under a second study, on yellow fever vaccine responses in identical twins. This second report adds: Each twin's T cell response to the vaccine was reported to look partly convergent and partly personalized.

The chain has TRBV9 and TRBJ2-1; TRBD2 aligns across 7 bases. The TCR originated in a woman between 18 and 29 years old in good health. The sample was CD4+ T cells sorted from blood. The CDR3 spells CASSLSGNPYNEQFF. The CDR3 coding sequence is TGTGCCAGCAGCTTGAGCGGGAACCCCTACAATGAGCAGTTCTTC.